This T cell receptor beta chain is from a study of PD-1 blockade in classical Hodgkin lymphoma. Study-wide results and limits: Newly diagnosed patients and complete responders had comparable diversity at baseline.

V shed 2 bases and J shed 7 bases, with 12 bases lying between them. The germline CDR1 and CDR2 sequences are MNHEY and SMNVEV (reference sequence). CDR3 length equals 14 residues. A remark on this clone: Antigen specificity is unknown.

The method was immunoSEQ multiplex PCR; TCRdb's version includes in-frame clones alone and lacks a portion of them. The sample holds fewer than 15,000 clones, approximately 79% seen once. Each patient experienced a relapse that followed autologous stem cell transplantation, and brentuximab vedotin exposure varied. The CD8+ T cells came from thawed PBMCs through magnetic negative selection. The chain has TRBV27 and TRBJ2-4, with D possibly being TRBD2 (7 bases). Material: CD8+ T cells from blood, obtained at baseline. This clonotype originated in a human donor with classical Hodgkin lymphoma. CDR3 nucleotides: TGTGCCAGCAGTTTAGCGGGGGCGGCGAACATTCAGTACTTC. Translation: CASSLAGAANIQYF.